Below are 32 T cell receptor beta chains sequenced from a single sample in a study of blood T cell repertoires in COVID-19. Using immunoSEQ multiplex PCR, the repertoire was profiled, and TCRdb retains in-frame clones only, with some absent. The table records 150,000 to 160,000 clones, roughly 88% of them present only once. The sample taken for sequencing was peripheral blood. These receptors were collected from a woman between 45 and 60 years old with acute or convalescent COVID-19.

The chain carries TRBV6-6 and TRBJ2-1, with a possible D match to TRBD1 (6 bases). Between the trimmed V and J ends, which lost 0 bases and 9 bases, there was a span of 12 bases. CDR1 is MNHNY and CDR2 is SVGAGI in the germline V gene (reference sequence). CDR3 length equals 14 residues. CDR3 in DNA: TGTGCCAGCAGTTACTCGACAGGTCCAAGTGAGCAGTTCTTC. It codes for CASSYSTGPSEQFF.

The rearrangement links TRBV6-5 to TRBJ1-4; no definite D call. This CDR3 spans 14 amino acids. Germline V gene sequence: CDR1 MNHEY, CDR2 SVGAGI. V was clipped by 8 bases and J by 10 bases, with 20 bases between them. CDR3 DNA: TGTGCCAGCCGCGGCGACACTTTAGCGGGAAAACTGTTTTTT. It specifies CASRGDTLAGKLFF.

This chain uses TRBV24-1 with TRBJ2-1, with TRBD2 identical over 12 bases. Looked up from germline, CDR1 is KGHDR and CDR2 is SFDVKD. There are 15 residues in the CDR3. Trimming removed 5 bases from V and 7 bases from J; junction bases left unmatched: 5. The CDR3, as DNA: TGTGCCACCAGTGGGAGACTAGCGGGAGTAAATGAGCAGTTCTTC. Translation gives CATSGRLAGVNEQFF.

CDR3 sequence: CASTEYIAGGGYNEQFF. CDR3 bases: TGCGCCAGCACTGAATACATAGCGGGGGGTGGATACAATGAGCAGTTCTTC. The chain employs TRBV10-2 and TRBJ2-1; 10 bases map to TRBD2. After removal of 7 bases from V and 4 bases from J, the junction contained 13 bases not matched to a gene. The CDR3 length is 17 residues. Germline V gives CDR1 WSHSY, CDR2 SAAADI.

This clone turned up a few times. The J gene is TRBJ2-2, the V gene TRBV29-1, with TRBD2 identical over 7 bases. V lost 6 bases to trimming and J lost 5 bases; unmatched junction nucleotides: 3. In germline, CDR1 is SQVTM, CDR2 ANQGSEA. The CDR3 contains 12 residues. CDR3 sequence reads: CSVGRGTGELFF. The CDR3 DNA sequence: TGCAGCGTGGGGAGGGGAACCGGGGAGCTGTTTTTT.

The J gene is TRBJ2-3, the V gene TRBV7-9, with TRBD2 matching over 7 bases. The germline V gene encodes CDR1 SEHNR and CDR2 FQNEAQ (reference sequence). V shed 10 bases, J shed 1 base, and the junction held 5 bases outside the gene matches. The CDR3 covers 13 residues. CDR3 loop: CATLREGTDTQYF. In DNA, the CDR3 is TGTGCCACCCTACGGGAGGGCACAGATACGCAGTATTTT.

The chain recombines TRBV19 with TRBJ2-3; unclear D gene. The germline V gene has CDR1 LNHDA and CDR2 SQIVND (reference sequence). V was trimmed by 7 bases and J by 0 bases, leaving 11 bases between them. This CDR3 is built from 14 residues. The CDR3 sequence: CASKFGESTDTQYF. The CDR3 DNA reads TGTGCCAGTAAGTTCGGTGAAAGCACAGATACGCAGTATTTT.

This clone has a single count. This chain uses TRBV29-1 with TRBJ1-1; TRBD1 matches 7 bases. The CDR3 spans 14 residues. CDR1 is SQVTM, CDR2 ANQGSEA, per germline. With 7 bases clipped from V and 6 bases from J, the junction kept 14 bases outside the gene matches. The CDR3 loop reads CSAGTVGLGAEAFF. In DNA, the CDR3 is TGCAGCGCTGGGACAGTAGGCTTAGGTGCTGAAGCTTTCTTT.

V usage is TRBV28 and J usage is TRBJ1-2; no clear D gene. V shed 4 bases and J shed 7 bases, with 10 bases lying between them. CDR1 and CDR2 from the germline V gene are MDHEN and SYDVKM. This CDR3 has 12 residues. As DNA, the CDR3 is TGTGCCAGCAGTTCGAGGCTCCGTGGCTACACCTTC. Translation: CASSSRLRGYTF.

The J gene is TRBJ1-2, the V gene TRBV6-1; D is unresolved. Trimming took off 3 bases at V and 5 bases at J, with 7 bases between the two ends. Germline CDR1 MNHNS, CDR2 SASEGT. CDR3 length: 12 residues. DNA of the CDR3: TGTGCCAGCAGTGATCGCAGTTATGGCTACACCTTC. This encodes CASSDRSYGYTF.

CDR3 DNA: TGTGCCAGCAAACTAGCGGGGGCCACTTACAATGAGCAGTTCTTC. Translation: CASKLAGATYNEQFF. The chain links TRBV2 to TRBJ2-1; 11 bases match TRBD2. V was pared by 7 bases and J by 4 bases, with 6 bases of the junction left unmatched. This CDR3 contains 15 residues. The germline CDR1 and CDR2 sequences are SNHLY and FYNNEI.

This CDR3 reads CASDPHPGLSNQPQHF. The CDR3 DNA is TGTGCCAGCGACCCACATCCGGGACTTAGCAATCAGCCCCAGCATTTT. The chain is built from TRBV6-6 and TRBJ1-5, with a weak D call TRBD1 (5 bases). V shed 8 bases and J shed 0 bases, with 17 bases lying between them. There are 16 residues in the CDR3. Per the germline V gene, CDR1 is MNHNY and CDR2 is SVGAGI (reference sequence).

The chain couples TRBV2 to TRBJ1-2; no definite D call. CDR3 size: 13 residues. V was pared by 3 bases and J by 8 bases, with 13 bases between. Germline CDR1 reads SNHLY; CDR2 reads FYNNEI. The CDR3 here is CASSEITRRGYTF. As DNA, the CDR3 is TGTGCCAGCAGTGAGATCACTAGACGAGGCTACACCTTC.

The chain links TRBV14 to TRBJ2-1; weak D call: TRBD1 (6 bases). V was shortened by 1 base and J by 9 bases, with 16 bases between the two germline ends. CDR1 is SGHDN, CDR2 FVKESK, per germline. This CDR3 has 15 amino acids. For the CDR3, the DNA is TGTGCCAGCAGCCAAGCAAGATTAGGGGGTACTGAGCAGTTCTTC. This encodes CASSQARLGGTEQFF.

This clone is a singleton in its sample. The CDR3 here is CASTLVSGEQYF. CDR3 nucleotide sequence: TGTGCCAGCACCCTGGTGTCGGGCGAGCAGTACTTC. V usage is TRBV6-5 and J usage is TRBJ2-7; no firm D call. V was cut by 7 bases and J by 6 bases, with 13 bases left in between. Per germline, CDR1 MNHEY and CDR2 SVGAGI. The CDR3 length is 12 residues.

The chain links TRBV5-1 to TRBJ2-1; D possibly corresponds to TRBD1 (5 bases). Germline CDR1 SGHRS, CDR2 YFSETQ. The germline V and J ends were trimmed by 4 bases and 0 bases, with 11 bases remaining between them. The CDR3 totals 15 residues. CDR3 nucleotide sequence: TGCGCCAGCAGCCAGCAGGGTGGCTCCTACAATGAGCAGTTCTTC. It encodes CASSQQGGSYNEQFF.

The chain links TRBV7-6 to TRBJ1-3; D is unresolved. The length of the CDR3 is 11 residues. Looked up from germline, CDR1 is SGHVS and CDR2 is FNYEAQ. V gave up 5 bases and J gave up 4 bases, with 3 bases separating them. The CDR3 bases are TGTGCCAGCAGCAGCGGAAACACCATATATTTT. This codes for CASSSGNTIYF. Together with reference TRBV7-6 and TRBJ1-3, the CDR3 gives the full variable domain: GAGVSQSPRYKVTKRGQDVALRCDPISGHVSLYWYRQALGQGPEFLTYFNYEAQQDKSGLPNDRFSAERPEGSISTLTIQRTEQRDSAMYRCASSSGNTIYFGEGSWLTVV.

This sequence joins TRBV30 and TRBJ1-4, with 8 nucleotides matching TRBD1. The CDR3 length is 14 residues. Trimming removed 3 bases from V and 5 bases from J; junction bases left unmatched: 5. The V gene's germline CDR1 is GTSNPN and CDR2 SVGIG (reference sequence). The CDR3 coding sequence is TGTGCCTGGAGCCCAGGGGGCTTGAATGAAAAACTGTTTTTT. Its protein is CAWSPGGLNEKLFF.

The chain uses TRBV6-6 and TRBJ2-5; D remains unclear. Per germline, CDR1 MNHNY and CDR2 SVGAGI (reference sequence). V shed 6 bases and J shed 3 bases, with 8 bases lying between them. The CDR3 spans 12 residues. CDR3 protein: CASRQSKETQYF. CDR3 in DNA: TGTGCCAGCAGACAGAGCAAAGAGACCCAGTACTTC.

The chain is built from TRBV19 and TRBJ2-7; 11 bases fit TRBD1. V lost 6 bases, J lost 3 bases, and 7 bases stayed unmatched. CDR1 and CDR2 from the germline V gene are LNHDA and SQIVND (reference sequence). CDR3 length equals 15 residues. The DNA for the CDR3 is TGTGCCAGTAGGACATCGGGACAGGGGGGCTACGAGCAGTACTTC. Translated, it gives CASRTSGQGGYEQYF.

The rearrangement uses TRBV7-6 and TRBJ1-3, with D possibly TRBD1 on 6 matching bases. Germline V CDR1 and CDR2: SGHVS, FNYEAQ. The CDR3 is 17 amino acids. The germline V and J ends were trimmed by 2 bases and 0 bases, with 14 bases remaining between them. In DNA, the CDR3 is TGTGCCAGCAGCTTATCCAGGGGTCCTCTCTCTGGAAACACCATATATTTT. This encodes CASSLSRGPLSGNTIYF. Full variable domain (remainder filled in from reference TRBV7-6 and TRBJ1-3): GAGVSQSPRYKVTKRGQDVALRCDPISGHVSLYWYRQALGQGPEFLTYFNYEAQQDKSGLPNDRFSAERPEGSISTLTIQRTEQRDSAMYRCASSLSRGPLSGNTIYFGEGSWLTVV.

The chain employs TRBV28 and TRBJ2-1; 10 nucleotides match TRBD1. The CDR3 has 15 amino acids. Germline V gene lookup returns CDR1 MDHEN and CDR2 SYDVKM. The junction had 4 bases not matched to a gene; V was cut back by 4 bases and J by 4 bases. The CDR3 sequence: CASSSLDRGYNEQFF. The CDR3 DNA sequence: TGTGCCAGCAGTTCCCTGGACAGGGGGTACAATGAGCAGTTCTTC.

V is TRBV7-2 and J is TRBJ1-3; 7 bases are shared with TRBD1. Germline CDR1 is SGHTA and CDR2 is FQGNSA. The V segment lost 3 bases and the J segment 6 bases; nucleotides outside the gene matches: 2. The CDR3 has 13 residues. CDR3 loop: CASSFTGVNTIYF. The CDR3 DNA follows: TGTGCCAGCAGCTTCACAGGGGTAAACACCATATATTTT.

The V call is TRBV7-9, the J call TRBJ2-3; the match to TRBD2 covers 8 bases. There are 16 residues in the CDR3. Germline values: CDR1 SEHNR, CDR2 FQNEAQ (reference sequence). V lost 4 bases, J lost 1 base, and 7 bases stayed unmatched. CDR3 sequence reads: CASSSRGLEGTDTQYF. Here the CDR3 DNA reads TGTGCCAGCAGCTCAAGGGGACTAGAGGGCACAGATACGCAGTATTTT.

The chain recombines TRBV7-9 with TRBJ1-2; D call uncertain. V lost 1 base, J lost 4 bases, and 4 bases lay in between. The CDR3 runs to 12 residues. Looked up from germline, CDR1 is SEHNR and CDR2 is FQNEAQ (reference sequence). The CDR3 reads CASSLDGYGYTF. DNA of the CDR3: TGTGCCAGCAGCTTAGACGGCTATGGCTACACCTTC.

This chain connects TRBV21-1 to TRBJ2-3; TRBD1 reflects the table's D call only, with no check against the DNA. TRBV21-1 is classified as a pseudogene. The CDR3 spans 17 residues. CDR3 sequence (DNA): TGTGCCAGCAGCCATCGAGCATGGACAGGGGACACAGATACGCAGTATTTT. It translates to CASSHRAWTGDTDTQYF.

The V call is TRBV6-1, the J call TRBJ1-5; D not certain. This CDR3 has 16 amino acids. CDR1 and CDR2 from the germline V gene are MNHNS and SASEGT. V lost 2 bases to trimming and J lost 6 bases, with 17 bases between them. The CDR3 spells CASSENVEGAGQPQHF. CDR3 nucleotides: TGTGCCAGCAGTGAAAACGTAGAGGGCGCGGGTCAGCCCCAGCATTTT.

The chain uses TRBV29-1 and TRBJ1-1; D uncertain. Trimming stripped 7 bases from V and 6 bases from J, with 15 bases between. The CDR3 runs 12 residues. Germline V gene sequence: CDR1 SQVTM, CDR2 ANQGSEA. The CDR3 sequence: CSASSYRAEAFF. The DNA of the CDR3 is TGCAGCGCATCGAGCTATCGCGCTGAAGCTTTCTTT.

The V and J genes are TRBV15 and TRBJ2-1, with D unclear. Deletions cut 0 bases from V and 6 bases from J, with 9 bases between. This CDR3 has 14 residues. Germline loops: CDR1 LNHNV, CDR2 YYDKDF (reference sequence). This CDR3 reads CATSREPGSNEQFF. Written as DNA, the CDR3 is TGTGCCACCAGCAGAGAACCAGGCTCCAATGAGCAGTTCTTC.

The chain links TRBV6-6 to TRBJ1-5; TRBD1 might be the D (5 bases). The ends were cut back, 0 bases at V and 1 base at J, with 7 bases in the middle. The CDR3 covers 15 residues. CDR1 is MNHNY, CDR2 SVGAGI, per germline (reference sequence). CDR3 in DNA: TGTGCCAGCAGTTACTCCGCAGGGAGCAATCAGCCCCAGCATTTT. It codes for CASSYSAGSNQPQHF.

CDR3 in amino acids: CAWSVRASGIPYNEQFF. The CDR3, as DNA: TGTGCCTGGAGTGTACGGGCTAGCGGGATCCCCTACAATGAGCAGTTCTTC. The rearrangement joins TRBV30 to TRBJ2-1, with 9 bases fitting TRBD2. The trim removed 0 bases at V and 2 bases at J, leaving 8 bases unmatched. This CDR3 comprises 17 residues. Germline CDR1 GTSNPN, CDR2 SVGIG (reference sequence).

The CDR3 nucleotides read TGTGCCAGCACCGACAGGGTCCGGCAGCCCCAGCATTTT. Translating gives CASTDRVRQPQHF. V gene TRBV6-4 combines with J gene TRBJ1-5, with 7 bases identical to TRBD1. The germline V gene has CDR1 MRHNA and CDR2 SNTAGT. The CDR3 sequence is 13 residues long. Losses at the gene ends were 7 bases for V and 7 bases for J; bases not matched to a gene: 7.